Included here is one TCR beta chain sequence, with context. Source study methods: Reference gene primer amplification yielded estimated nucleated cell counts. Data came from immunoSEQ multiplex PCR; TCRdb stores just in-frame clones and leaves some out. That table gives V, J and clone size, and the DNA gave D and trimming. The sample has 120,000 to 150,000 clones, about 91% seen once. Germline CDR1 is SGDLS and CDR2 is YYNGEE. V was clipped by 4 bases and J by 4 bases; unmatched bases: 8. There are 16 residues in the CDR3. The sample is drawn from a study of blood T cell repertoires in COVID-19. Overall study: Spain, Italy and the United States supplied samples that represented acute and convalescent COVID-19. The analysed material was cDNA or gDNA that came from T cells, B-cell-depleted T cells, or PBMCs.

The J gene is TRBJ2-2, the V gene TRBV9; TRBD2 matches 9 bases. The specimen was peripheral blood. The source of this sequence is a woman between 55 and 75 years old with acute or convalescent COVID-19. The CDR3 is CASSLWVAGATGELFF. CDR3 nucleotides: TGTGCCAGCAGCCTCTGGGTAGCGGGGGCCACCGGGGAGCTGTTTTTT.